This T cell receptor beta chain derives from a study of blood T cell repertoires in COVID-19. Study summary: Collection of acute and convalescent COVID-19 samples took place in the United States, Italy and Spain. The cDNA or gDNA used as material had been derived from T cells, B-cell-depleted T cells, or PBMCs.

Original processing notes: Quantification of nucleated cells was approximated via reference gene primer amplification. Generated by immunoSEQ multiplex PCR, the TCRdb table keeps only in-frame clones and is missing some. That table furnishes V, J and clone size, whereas the DNA furnished D and trimming. This table has about 190,000 clones, around 86% appearing once. The junction had 9 bases not matched to a gene; V was cut back by 4 bases and J by 13 bases. This CDR3 has 13 amino acids. CDR1 MGHDK and CDR2 SYGVNS come from the germline V gene. The count of this clone is one. The chain links TRBV25-1 to TRBJ2-1, with 8 bases that match TRBD2. This sequence was found in a woman aged 40 to 50 with acute or convalescent COVID-19. Specimen: peripheral blood. The chain's CDR3 is CASSGGTRGTQFF. The CDR3, as DNA: TGTGCCAGCAGTGGCGGGACTAGGGGGACTCAGTTCTTC.